Listed below are T cell receptor beta chains from one sample, sequenced in a study of PD-L1 blockade in urothelial cancer. TCRdb keeps only in-frame clones here, not all; method: immunoSEQ multiplex PCR. The sample contains over 100,000 clones, roughly 84% of which appear only once. The sample in question was PBMCs, obtained around atezolizumab (anti-PD-L1) treatment. All receptors derive from a man in his fifties with urothelial cancer. The CDR3 runs from the conserved cysteine through the conserved F or W. A D gene is named only where the DNA matches it firmly. Clone size is not always given. Where it is, it says once, few, many or a class for expanded clones.

D gene	J gene	clone size	V gene	CDR3 DNA	CDR3 protein
-	TRBJ2-7	once	TRBV27	TGTGCCAGCAGTTCCCGACAGGGGGGAGCGGGAGAGGCCTACGAGCAGTACTTC	CASSSRQGGAGEAYEQYF
-	TRBJ2-4	-	TRBV6-1	TGTGCCAGCAGTGAGGTGTCACTAGCCAAAAACATTCAGTACTTC	CASSEVSLAKNIQYF
-	TRBJ1-5	-	TRBV5-8	TGTGCCAGCAGCTTGTTCCAGTACAATCAGCCCCAGCATTTT	CASSLFQYNQPQHF
-	TRBJ2-1	-	TRBV15	TGTGCCACCAGCAGAGATATTGGCCTAGCACTCAATGAGCAGTTCTTC	CATSRDIGLALNEQFF
-	TRBJ2-1	few	TRBV6-1	TGTGCCAGCAGCCTAGTTATTAAGAATGAGCAGTTCTTC	CASSLVIKNEQFF
TRBD1	TRBJ2-2	few	TRBV14	TGTGCCAGCAGCCAAGATTATAGGACAGGGAGAACCGGGGAGCTGTTTTTT	CASSQDYRTGRTGELFF
-	TRBJ2-5	-	TRBV7-2	TGTGCCAGCAGCCCCGCGGGGTACACGCGTCAAGAGACCCAGTACTTC	CASSPAGYTRQETQYF
-	TRBJ2-2	-	TRBV5-4	TGTGCCAGCAGCTTGAGCCGTGTGGCCGGGGAGCTGTTTTTT	CASSLSRVAGELFF
TRBD1	TRBJ2-7	-	TRBV7-3	TGTGCCAGCAGCTGGGCCGGGACAGGGGATAACGAGCAGTACTTC	CASSWAGTGDNEQYF
TRBD2	TRBJ2-3	-	TRBV7-2	TGTGCCAGCAGCTTAACCCCCATGCTAGCGGGAGGGGGAGATACGCAGTATTTT	CASSLTPMLAGGGDTQYF
TRBD2	TRBJ2-2	-	TRBV5-4	TGTGCCAGCAGCTTAGGACTAGCGGGAGGGCCCTACACCGGGGAGCTGTTTTTT	CASSLGLAGGPYTGELFF
TRBD2	TRBJ2-1	-	TRBV27	TGTGCCAGCAGCCCTAGCGGGAGCTCCTACAATGAGCAGTTCTTC	CASSPSGSSYNEQFF
-	TRBJ1-2	-	TRBV2	TGTGCCAGCAACCGACAGATCGGAAATGGCTACACCTTC	CASNRQIGNGYTF
TRBD1	TRBJ2-3	-	TRBV6-1	TGTGCCAGCAGCGACAGGGGGCACGGCACAGATACGCAGTATTTT	CASSDRGHGTDTQYF
-	TRBJ2-7	many	TRBV4-1	TGCGCCAGCAGCCAAGCCGTATACACCCACGAGCAGTACTTC	CASSQAVYTHEQYF
TRBD2	TRBJ2-7	-	TRBV5-1	TGCGCCAGCAGCTCCGCCGGGACTAGCGGCAACAAGCAGTACTTC	CASSSAGTSGNKQYF
TRBD1	TRBJ1-1	-	TRBV7-9	TGTGCCAGCAGCCACCGGGACAGAGGAAAAGCTTTCTTT	CASSHRDRGKAFF
-	TRBJ2-5	-	TRBV2	TGTGCCAGCAGTGAAAGGGCAGGGGAACCCCGGACCCAGTACTTC	CASSERAGEPRTQYF
TRBD2	TRBJ2-1	-	TRBV4-2	TGTGCCAGCAGCCAAGAGGTCCTAGCGGGAAGCTCCTACAATGAGCAGTTCTTC	CASSQEVLAGSSYNEQFF
TRBD1	TRBJ2-1	-	TRBV11-2	TGTGCCAGCAGACGCACAGGGGGGAATGAGCAGTTCTTC	CASRRTGGNEQFF
TRBD1	TRBJ1-2	few	TRBV19	TGTGCCAGTAGCCGGGACAGGGGGCCCCCTAACTATGGCTACACCTTC	CASSRDRGPPNYGYTF
-	TRBJ1-6	once	TRBV5-5	TGTGCCAGCACCCTAGGTCCGGGACACTTTTATAATTCACCCCTCCACTTT	CASTLGPGHFYNSPLHF
TRBD2	TRBJ2-5	-	TRBV7-3	TGTGCCAGCAGCTTATTAGCGGGAGGACAAGAGACCCAGTACTTC	CASSLLAGGQETQYF
-	TRBJ1-5	many	TRBV28	TGTGCCAGCAATGAGAATAAAGCCCAGCCCCAGCATTTT	CASNENKAQPQHF
-	TRBJ1-1	-	TRBV2	TGTGCCAGCAGCGAACGGGCTGAAGCTTTCTTT	CASSERAEAFF
TRBD2	TRBJ2-2	-	TRBV18	TGTGCCAGCTCCGGCGGGGGGGCGAACACCGGGGAGCTGTTTTTT	CASSGGGANTGELFF
-	TRBJ2-1	-	TRBV5-4	TGTGCCAGCAGCTTGGTTTATAGCGGTTACAATGAGCAGTTCTTC	CASSLVYSGYNEQFF
TRBD2	TRBJ2-1	-	TRBV5-1	TGCGCCAGCAGCTTCGGACTAGCGGCATACAATGAGCAGTTCTTC	CASSFGLAAYNEQFF
TRBD1	TRBJ1-5	-	TRBV18	TGTGCCAGCTCACAAACCGGGACAGGGAATCAGCCCCAGCATTTT	CASSQTGTGNQPQHF
TRBD2	TRBJ2-7	few	TRBV7-9	TGTGCCAGCAGCAGGGGACTAGCGGAGTCCTACGAGCAGTACTTC	CASSRGLAESYEQYF
-	TRBJ2-3	-	TRBV9	TGTGCCAGCAGCGTAGGTTACGGAGATACGCAGTATTTT	CASSVGYGDTQYF
TRBD1	TRBJ2-1	-	TRBV6-5	TGTGCCAGCAGGGGGACAGGGGTTGAGCAGTTCTTC	CASRGTGVEQFF
-	TRBJ1-2	-	TRBV6-5	TGTGCCAGTGGGAGGGGGTTATTCTATGGCTACACCTTC	CASGRGLFYGYTF
-	TRBJ2-7	few	TRBV7-7	TGTGCTAGCAGCTTAGGCCCAGGGTACGAGCAGTACTTC	CASSLGPGYEQYF
-	TRBJ2-7	-	TRBV11-2	TGTGCCAGCAGCCAGGGCCTCACCTACGAGCAGTACTTC	CASSQGLTYEQYF
-	TRBJ2-7	-	TRBV7-6	TGTGCCAGCGGTGAGGCGGCAGGGACCTACGAGCAGTACTTC	CASGEAAGTYEQYF
TRBD1	TRBJ2-4	-	TRBV28	TGTGCCAGCAGGGGACAGGGGGTTCAGTACTTC	CASRGQGVQYF
TRBD1	TRBJ2-4	-	TRBV28	TGTGCCAGCAGTCCTCAGGGGGCGCTTAACATTCAGTACTTC	CASSPQGALNIQYF
-	TRBJ1-6	-	TRBV28	TGTGCCAGCAGTTTATTCCAGGATGATTCACCCCTCCACTTT	CASSLFQDDSPLHF
-	TRBJ1-2	-	TRBV4-2	TGTGCCAGCAGTTCGGGGGTTCTGGATGGCTACACCTTC	CASSSGVLDGYTF
-	TRBJ2-7	-	TRBV7-9	TGTGCCAGCAGCTGGTCCCATGGGGCCCACGAGCAGTACTTC	CASSWSHGAHEQYF
-	TRBJ2-1	-	TRBV7-8	TGTGCCAGCAGCTTATTACTAGGACGACTTGACTACAATGAGCAGTTCTTC	CASSLLLGRLDYNEQFF
TRBD2	TRBJ2-7	once	TRBV2	TGTGCCAGCAGAGCCGGGACTAGCGGGAGGGCTTCCTACGAGCAGTACTTC	CASRAGTSGRASYEQYF
TRBD1	TRBJ2-5	once	TRBV7-3	TGTGCCAGCAGCCGGGACAGCCAAGAGACCCAGTACTTC	CASSRDSQETQYF
TRBD2	TRBJ2-7	-	TRBV7-8	TGTGCCAGCGGGGGGAGCGGGAGGGGGTACGAGCAGTACTTC	CASGGSGRGYEQYF
-	TRBJ2-7	-	TRBV30	TGTGCCTGGAGAGAGGTCGTACGTCTCGAGCAGTACTTC	CAWREVVRLEQYF
-	TRBJ1-5	-	TRBV7-9	TGTGCCAGCAGCTTAGCGGGGGGTGGGGGCAATCAGCCCCAGCATTTT	CASSLAGGGGNQPQHF
-	TRBJ2-7	-	TRBV9	TGTGCCAGCAGCCTAGACAGTCTCCCCTACGAGCAGTACTTC	CASSLDSLPYEQYF
-	TRBJ2-5	-	TRBV5-6	TGTGCCAGCAGCTTGGGACGGAGCCAAGAGACCCAGTACTTC	CASSLGRSQETQYF